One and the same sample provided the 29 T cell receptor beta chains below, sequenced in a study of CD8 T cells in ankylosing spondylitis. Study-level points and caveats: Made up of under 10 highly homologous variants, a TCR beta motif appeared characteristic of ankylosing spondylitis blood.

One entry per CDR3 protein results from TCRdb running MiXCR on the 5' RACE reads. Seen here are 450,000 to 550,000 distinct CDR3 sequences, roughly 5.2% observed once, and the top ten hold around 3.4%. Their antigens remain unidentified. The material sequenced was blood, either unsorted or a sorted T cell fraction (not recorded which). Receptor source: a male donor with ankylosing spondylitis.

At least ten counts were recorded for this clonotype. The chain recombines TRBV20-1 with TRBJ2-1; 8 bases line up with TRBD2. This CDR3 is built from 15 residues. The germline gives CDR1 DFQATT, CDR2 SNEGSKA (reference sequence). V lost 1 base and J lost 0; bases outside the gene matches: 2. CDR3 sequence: CSARATSGSYNEQFF. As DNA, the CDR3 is TGCAGTGCTAGAGCAACTAGCGGCTCCTACAATGAGCAGTTCTTC.

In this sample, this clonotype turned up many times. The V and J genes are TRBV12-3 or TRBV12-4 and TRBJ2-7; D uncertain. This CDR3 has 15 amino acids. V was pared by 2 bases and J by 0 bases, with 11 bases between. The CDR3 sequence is CASSLTRLPSYEQYF. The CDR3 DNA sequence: TGTGCCAGCAGTTTAACCAGGCTTCCCTCCTACGAGCAGTACTTC.

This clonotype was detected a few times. The DNA of the CDR3 is TGTGCCAGCAGCCTGAGGTACAGACCGACAGATACGCAGTATTTT. Translation gives CASSLRYRPTDTQYF. The chain uses TRBV3-1 and TRBJ2-3; D is unclear. There are 15 residues in the CDR3. The germline V gene encodes CDR1 LGHDT and CDR2 YNNKEL (reference sequence). Between the trimmed V and J ends, which lost 4 bases and 3 bases, there was a span of 14 bases.

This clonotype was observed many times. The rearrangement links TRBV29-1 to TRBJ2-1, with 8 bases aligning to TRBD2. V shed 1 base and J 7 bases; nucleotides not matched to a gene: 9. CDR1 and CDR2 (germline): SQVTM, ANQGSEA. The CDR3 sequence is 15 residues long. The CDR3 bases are TGCAGCGTTGAAGTTATTCGCGGGGGGTTAAATGAGCAGTTCTTC. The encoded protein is CSVEVIRGGLNEQFF.

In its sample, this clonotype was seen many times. The CDR3 loop is CASSQGTVGRIDSPLHF. The CDR3 DNA reads as TGTGCCAGCAGCCAGGGTACAGTAGGCAGAATCGATTCACCCCTCCACTTT. The gene calls are TRBV12-3 or TRBV12-4 and TRBJ1-6; TRBD1 might be the D (5 bases). CDR3 length: 17 residues. Trimming pared 6 bases from V and 8 bases from J, leaving 23 bases between.

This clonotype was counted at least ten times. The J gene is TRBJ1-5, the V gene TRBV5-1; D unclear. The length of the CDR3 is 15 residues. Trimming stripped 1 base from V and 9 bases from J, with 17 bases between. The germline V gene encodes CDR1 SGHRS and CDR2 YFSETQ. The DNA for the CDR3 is TGCGCCAGCAGCTTGATCGGACCCGGCTCGGGGCCCCAGCATTTT. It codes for CASSLIGPGSGPQHF. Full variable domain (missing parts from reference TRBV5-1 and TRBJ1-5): KAGVTQTPRYLIKTRGQQVTLSCSPISGHRSVSWYQQTPGQGLQFLFEYFSETQRNKGNFPGRFSGRQFSNSRSEMNVSTLELGDSALYLCASSLIGPGSGPQHFGDGTRLSIL.

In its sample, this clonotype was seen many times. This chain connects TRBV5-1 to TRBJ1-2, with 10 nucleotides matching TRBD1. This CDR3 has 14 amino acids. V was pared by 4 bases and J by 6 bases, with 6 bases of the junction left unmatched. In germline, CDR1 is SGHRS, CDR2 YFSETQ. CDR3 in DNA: TGCGCCAGCAGCCGGGACAGGGGAGCGGATGGCTACACCTTC. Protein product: CASSRDRGADGYTF.

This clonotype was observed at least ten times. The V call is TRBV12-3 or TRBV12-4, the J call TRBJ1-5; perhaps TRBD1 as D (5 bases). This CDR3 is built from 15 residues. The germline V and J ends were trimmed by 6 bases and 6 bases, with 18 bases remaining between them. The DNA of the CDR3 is TGTGCCAGCAGCCCTAGCTGGGGGGGAACTCAGCCCCAGCATTTT. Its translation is CASSPSWGGTQPQHF.

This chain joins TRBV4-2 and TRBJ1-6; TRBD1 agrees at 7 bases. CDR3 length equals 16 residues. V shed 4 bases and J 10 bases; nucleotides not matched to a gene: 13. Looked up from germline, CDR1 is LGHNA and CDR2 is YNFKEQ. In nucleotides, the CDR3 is TGTGCCAGCAGCCCTCGGGACAGACTCTTTGGATCACCCCTCCACTTT. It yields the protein CASSPRDRLFGSPLHF.

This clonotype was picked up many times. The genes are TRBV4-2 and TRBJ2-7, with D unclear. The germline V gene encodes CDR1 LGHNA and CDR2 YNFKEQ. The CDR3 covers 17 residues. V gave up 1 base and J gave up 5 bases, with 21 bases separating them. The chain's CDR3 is CASSQVKWDGQINEQYF. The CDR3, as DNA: TGTGCCAGCAGCCAAGTTAAGTGGGATGGGCAGATCAACGAGCAGTACTTC.

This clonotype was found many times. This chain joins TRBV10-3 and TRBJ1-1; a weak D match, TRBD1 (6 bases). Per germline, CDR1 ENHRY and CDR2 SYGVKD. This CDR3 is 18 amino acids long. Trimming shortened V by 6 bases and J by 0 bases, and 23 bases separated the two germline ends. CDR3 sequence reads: CAISGGGDTGVVNTEAFF. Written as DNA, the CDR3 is TGTGCCATCAGCGGAGGGGGGGACACCGGAGTTGTGAACACTGAAGCTTTCTTT.

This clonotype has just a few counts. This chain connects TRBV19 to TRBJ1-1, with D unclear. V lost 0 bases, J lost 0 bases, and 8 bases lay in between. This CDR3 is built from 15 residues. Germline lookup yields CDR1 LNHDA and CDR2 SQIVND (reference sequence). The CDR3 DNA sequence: TGTGCCAGTAGTATAGATCCGAGCATGAACACTGAAGCTTTCTTT. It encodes CASSIDPSMNTEAFF.

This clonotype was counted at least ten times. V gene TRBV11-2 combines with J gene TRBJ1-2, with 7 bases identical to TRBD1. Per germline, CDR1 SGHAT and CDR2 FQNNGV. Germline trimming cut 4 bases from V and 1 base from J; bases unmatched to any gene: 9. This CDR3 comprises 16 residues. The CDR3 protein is CASSYISGQVNYGYTF. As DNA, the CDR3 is TGTGCCAGCAGCTACATCTCCGGACAGGTTAACTATGGCTACACCTTC.

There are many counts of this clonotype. CDR3 protein: CAAKGGLNTEAFF. The CDR3 region has the DNA TGTGCCGCAAAGGGGGGATTGAACACTGAAGCTTTCTTT. The J gene is TRBJ1-1, the V gene TRBV3-1; TRBD1 is a possible D gene (6 bases). This CDR3 has 13 residues. Germline V gene data show CDR1 as LGHDT and CDR2 as YNNKEL (reference sequence). The V end was cut by 11 bases, the J end by 0 bases, with 13 bases between. Using reference TRBV3-1 and TRBJ1-1 for the parts outside the CDR3, the full variable domain is DTAVSQTPKYLVTQMGNDKSIKCEQNLGHDTMYWYKQDSKKFLKIMFSYNNKELIINETVPNRFSPKSPDKAHLNLHINSLELGDSAVYFCAAKGGLNTEAFFGQGTRLTVV.

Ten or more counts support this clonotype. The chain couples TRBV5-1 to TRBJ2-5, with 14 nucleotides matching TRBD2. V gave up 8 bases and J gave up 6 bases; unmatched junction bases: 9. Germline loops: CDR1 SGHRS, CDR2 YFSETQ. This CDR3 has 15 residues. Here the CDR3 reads CASMRLAGGMKTQYF. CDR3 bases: TGCGCCAGTATGCGACTAGCGGGAGGGATGAAGACCCAGTACTTC.

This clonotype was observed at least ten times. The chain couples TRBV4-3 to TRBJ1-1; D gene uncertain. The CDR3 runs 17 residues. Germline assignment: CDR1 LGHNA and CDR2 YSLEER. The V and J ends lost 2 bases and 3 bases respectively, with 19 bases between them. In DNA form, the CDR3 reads TGCGCCAGCAGCCAAAATCTTCCGGAGGGAGAGGACACTGAAGCTTTCTTT. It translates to CASSQNLPEGEDTEAFF.

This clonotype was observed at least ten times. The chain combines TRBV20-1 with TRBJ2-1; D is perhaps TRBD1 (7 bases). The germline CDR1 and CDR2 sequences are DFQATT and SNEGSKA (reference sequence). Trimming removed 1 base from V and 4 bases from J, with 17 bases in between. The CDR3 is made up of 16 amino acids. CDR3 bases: TGCAGTGCTAGAGTCCGGGGGACAGCAAAATACAATGAGCAGTTCTTC. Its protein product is CSARVRGTAKYNEQFF.

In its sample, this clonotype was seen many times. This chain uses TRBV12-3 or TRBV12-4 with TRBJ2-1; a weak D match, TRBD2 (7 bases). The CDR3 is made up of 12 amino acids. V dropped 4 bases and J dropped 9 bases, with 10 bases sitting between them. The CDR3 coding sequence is TGTGCCAGCAGTTGGGGGGGGCCTGAGCAGTTCTTC. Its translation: CASSWGGPEQFF.

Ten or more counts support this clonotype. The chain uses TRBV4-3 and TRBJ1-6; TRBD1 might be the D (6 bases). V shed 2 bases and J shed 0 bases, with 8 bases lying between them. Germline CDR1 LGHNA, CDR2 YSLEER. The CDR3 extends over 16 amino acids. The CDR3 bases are TGCGCCAGCAGCCAAACGACAGGCTCCTATAATTCACCCCTCCACTTT. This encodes CASSQTTGSYNSPLHF.

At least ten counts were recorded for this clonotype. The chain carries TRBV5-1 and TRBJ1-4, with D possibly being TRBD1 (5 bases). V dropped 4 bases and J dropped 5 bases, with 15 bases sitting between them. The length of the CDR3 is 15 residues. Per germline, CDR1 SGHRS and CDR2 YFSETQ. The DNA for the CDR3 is TGCGCCAGCAGCGTCAACAGGTTTCCCAATGAAAAACTGTTTTTT. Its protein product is CASSVNRFPNEKLFF.

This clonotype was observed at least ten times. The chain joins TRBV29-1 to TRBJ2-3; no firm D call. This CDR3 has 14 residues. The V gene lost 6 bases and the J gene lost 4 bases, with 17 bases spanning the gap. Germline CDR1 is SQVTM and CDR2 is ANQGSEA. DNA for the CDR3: TGCAGCGTGGGATCGGGCAGTCCGCCAGATACGCAGTATTTT. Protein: CSVGSGSPPDTQYF.

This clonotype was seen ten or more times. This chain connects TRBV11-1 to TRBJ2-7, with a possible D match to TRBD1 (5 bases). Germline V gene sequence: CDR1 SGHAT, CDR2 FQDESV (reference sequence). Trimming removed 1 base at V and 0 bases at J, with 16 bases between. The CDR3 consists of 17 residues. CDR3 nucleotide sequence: TGTGCCAGCAGCTTAGAGTTACAGGCTGGGGTCTCCTACGAGCAGTACTTC. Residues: CASSLELQAGVSYEQYF.

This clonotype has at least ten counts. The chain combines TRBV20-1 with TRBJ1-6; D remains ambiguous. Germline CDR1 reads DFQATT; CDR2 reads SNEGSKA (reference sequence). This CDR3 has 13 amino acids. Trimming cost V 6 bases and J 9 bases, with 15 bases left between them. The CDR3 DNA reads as TGCAGTGCCCCGGAGAGGGCCGGTTCACCCCTCCACTTT. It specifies CSAPERAGSPLHF.

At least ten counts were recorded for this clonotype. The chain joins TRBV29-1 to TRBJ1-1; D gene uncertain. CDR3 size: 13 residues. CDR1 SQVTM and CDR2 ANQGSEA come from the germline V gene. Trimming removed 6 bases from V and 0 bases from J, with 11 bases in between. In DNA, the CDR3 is TGCAGCGTCGGTGGACTCCTGAACACTGAAGCTTTCTTT. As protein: CSVGGLLNTEAFF.

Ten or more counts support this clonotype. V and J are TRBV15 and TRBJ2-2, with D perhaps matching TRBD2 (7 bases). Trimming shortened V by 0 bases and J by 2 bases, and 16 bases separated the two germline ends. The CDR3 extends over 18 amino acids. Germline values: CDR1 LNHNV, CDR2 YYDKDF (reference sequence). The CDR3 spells CATSRDQVAGANTGELFF. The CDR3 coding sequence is TGTGCCACCAGCAGAGACCAGGTGGCGGGGGCTAACACCGGGGAGCTGTTTTTT.

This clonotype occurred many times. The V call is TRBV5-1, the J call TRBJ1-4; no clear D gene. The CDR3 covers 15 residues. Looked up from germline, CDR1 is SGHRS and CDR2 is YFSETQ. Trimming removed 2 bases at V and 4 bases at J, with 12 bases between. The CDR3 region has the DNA TGCGCCAGCAGCTTCGGGGTAGAGCATAATGAAAAACTGTTTTTT. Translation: CASSFGVEHNEKLFF.

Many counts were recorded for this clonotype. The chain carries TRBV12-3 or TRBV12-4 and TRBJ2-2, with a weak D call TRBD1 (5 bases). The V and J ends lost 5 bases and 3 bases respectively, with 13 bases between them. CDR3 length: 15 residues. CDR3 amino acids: CASSPGQIYTGELFF. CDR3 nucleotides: TGTGCCAGCAGTCCCGGACAAATTTACACCGGGGAGCTGTTTTTT.

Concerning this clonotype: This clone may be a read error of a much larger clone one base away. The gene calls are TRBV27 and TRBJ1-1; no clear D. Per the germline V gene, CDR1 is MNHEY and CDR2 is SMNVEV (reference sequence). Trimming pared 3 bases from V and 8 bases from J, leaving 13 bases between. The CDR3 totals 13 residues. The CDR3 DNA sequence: TGTGCCAGCAGTTTGAGGTTATCCAGAGAAGCTTTCTTT. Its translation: CASSLRLSREAFF.

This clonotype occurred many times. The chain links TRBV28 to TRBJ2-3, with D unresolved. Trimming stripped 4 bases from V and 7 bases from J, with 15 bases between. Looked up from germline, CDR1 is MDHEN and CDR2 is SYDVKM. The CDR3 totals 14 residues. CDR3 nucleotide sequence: TGTGCCAGCAGTTCAACATCACTGTCGAATACGCAGTATTTT. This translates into CASSSTSLSNTQYF.